The 5 T cell receptor beta chains below all came from one sample that was sequenced in a study of memory CD4+ T cells and cytomegalovirus serostatus. The sort gate was single viable CD3+CD4+CD8-CD45RO+ cells for memory CD4+ T cells. Measured with immunoSEQ multiplex PCR; TCRdb has only the in-frame clones, and not every one. This sample carries about 56,000 clones, roughly 80% of them seen once, and the ten largest clones take approximately 0.44%. Sequenced: memory CD4+ T cells from blood. The receptors come from an adult in good health and CMV-seronegative.

The rearrangement links TRBV10-3 to TRBJ1-4, with D perhaps matching TRBD1 (5 bases). Trimming stripped 7 bases from V and 7 bases from J, with 13 bases between. The CDR3 has 13 residues. Germline lookup yields CDR1 ENHRY and CDR2 SYGVKD. The CDR3 protein is CAINRDGGEKLFF. The CDR3, as DNA: TGTGCCATCAATCGGGATGGGGGTGAAAAACTGTTTTTT.

This clone has a single count. The genes are TRBV7-9 and TRBJ1-6; D is unresolved. CDR3 length equals 14 residues. V was shortened by 5 bases and J by 9 bases, with 14 bases between the two germline ends. From germline, CDR1 is SEHNR and CDR2 FQNEAQ (reference sequence). This chain's CDR3 is CASSPREGGSPLHF. CDR3 DNA: TGTGCCAGCAGCCCAAGGGAGGGTGGTTCACCCCTCCACTTT. Complete variable domain (other parts from reference TRBV7-9 and TRBJ1-6): DTGVSQNPRHKITKRGQNVTFRCDPISEHNRLYWYRQTLGQGPEFLTYFQNEAQLEKSRLLSDRFSAERPKGSFSTLEIQRTEQGDSAMYLCASSPREGGSPLHFGNGTRLTVT.

In this sample, this clone turned up once. This chain joins TRBV7-2 and TRBJ1-2; 7 bases align to TRBD1. CDR1 is SGHTA and CDR2 is FQGNSA in the germline V gene. V shed 4 bases, J shed 4 bases, and the junction held 6 bases outside the gene matches. This CDR3 region has 14 residues. CDR3 residues: CASSSLGDSYGYTF. Written as DNA, the CDR3 is TGTGCCAGCAGCTCCCTCGGGGACAGCTATGGCTACACCTTC.

This clone was seen just once. The V call is TRBV7-8, the J call TRBJ1-1; TRBD1 matches at 7 bases. V lost 5 bases to trimming and J lost 1 base; unmatched junction nucleotides: 4. Germline V gene lookup returns CDR1 SGHVS and CDR2 FQNEAQ. This CDR3 has 14 residues. The CDR3 spells CASSIGQANTEAFF. CDR3 coding DNA: TGTGCCAGCAGCATAGGACAGGCGAACACTGAAGCTTTCTTT.

J is TRBJ1-4 and V is TRBV7-9; TRBD1 matches 9 bases. CDR1 is SEHNR, CDR2 FQNEAQ, per germline (reference sequence). CDR3 length: 14 amino acids. V was clipped by 4 bases and J by 8 bases; unmatched bases: 5. The CDR3 DNA reads as TGTGCCAGCAGCTCGACAGGGGGACGGGAAAAACTGTTTTTT. Translated: CASSSTGGREKLFF.